A single sample is the source of the 23 T cell receptor beta chains below, sequenced in a study of blood T cells in healthy people across ages. A second PCR of 7 to 11 cycles used a sample-barcoded 5' primer and a J-beta primer mix. A single record per CDR3 protein comes from TCRdb applying MiXCR to the 5' RACE reads. The data show 760,000 or so distinct CDR3 sequences, more than 20% seen once. The same data also went into a second study, on T cells of mothers and their children.

Sequenced: blood. The receptors come from a boy between 5 and 17 years old in good health.

This clonotype was seen more than once but under ten times. The chain has TRBV20-1 and TRBJ2-5; 7 bases align to TRBD2. With V trimmed by 1 base and J by 5 bases, 7 bases remained unmatched. This CDR3 spans 14 amino acids. Germline lookup yields CDR1 DFQATT and CDR2 SNEGSKA (reference sequence). CDR3 bases: TGCAGTGCTAGAGCCCCGGGAGGCCGGGAGACCCAGTACTTC. Its protein is CSARAPGGRETQYF.

V is TRBV10-3 and J is TRBJ2-3; 10 bases are a match to TRBD2. The germline V gene has CDR1 ENHRY and CDR2 SYGVKD. The CDR3 consists of 13 residues. CDR3 residues: CGITSGVTDTQYF. For the CDR3, the DNA is TGTGGCATAACTAGCGGGGTTACAGATACGCAGTATTTT.

This clonotype appeared a few times. The rearrangement links TRBV5-1 to TRBJ2-7; perhaps TRBD2 as D (5 bases). V was clipped by 4 bases and J by 0 bases, with 11 bases between them. CDR3 length: 14 amino acids. Per germline, CDR1 SGHRS and CDR2 YFSETQ. The CDR3 DNA follows: TGCGCCAGCAGCCCCGGGAAACTCTCCTACGAGCAGTACTTC. It specifies CASSPGKLSYEQYF.

This clonotype has just a few counts. This sequence joins TRBV20-1 and TRBJ2-5; TRBD1 agrees at 7 bases. Germline V gene sequence: CDR1 DFQATT, CDR2 SNEGSKA (reference sequence). Losses at the gene ends were 5 bases for V and 5 bases for J; bases not matched to a gene: 14. The CDR3 runs 15 residues. CDR3 bases: TGCAGTGCTGTACCGGGACAGCGGATCTCGGAGACCCAGTACTTC. Amino acids: CSAVPGQRISETQYF.

As regards this clonotype: At one end the junction does not follow the germline gene, possibly because of a read error. The J gene is TRBJ2-1, the V gene TRBV27, with 8 bases fitting TRBD2. The CDR3 contains 14 residues. CDR1 MNHEY and CDR2 SMNVEV come from the germline V gene (reference sequence). The CDR3 reads CASSLLAGSNELFF. DNA of the CDR3: TGTGCCAGCAGTTTATTAGCGGGGTCCAATGAGCTGTTCTTC.

With regard to this clonotype: One junction end disagrees with the germline gene, perhaps due to a read error. The chain employs TRBV29-1 and TRBJ2-5; 8 bases map to TRBD1. The J call may not be correct, given that the DNA end is closer to TRBJ2-1. The CDR3 loop spans 13 amino acids. CDR1 is SQVTM, CDR2 ANQGSEA, per germline. As DNA, the CDR3 is TGCAGCGTACTCCAGGGGGCTAAGAATGGGCAGTTCTTC. As protein: CSVLQGAKNGQFF.

This clonotype was recorded a few times. The chain combines TRBV2 with TRBJ1-1; D gene uncertain. V was clipped by 7 bases and J by 4 bases, with 10 bases between them. The CDR3 extends over 12 amino acids. Germline lookup yields CDR1 SNHLY and CDR2 FYNNEI. The CDR3 spells CASTGESTEAFF. CDR3 nucleotides: TGTGCCAGCACCGGGGAAAGCACTGAAGCTTTCTTT.

This clonotype was picked up many times. J is TRBJ2-7 and V is TRBV2; 11 bases agree with TRBD2. There are 14 residues in the CDR3. Germline V gene data show CDR1 as SNHLY and CDR2 as FYNNEI. Germline trimming cut 7 bases from V and 6 bases from J; bases unmatched to any gene: 8. The CDR3 sequence is CASTGSGRAGEQYF. As DNA, the CDR3 is TGTGCCAGCACCGGTAGCGGGAGGGCAGGCGAGCAGTACTTC.

CDR3 bases: TGTGCCAGCAAAACCGGGACAGGATTAGGGACCCAGTACTTC. This sequence encodes CASKTGTGLGTQYF. This chain links TRBV25-1 with TRBJ2-5, with 8 bases aligning to TRBD1. This CDR3 contains 14 residues. The J segment lost 7 bases and the V segment lost 7 bases, leaving 11 bases of the junction unmatched. Germline V lookup: CDR1 MGHDK, CDR2 SYGVNS.

This chain connects TRBV15 to TRBJ2-1; no firm D call. Trimming took 0 bases from V and 5 from J, leaving 8 bases between them. Germline-derived CDR1 and CDR2 are LNHNV and YYDKDF (reference sequence). This CDR3 is 14 amino acids long. CDR3 sequence reads: CATSRDLSDNEQFF. The CDR3 DNA reads TGTGCCACCAGCAGAGATCTTTCAGACAATGAGCAGTTCTTC.

The chain uses TRBV12-3 or TRBV12-4 and TRBJ2-4, with 12 positions matching TRBD2. The CDR3 runs 14 residues. V lost 3 bases to trimming and J lost 6 bases; unmatched junction nucleotides: 0. For the CDR3, the DNA is TGTGCCAGCAGTTTGACTAGCGGGAGAAACATTCAGTACTTC. Its translation: CASSLTSGRNIQYF.

J is TRBJ2-5 and V is TRBV3-1; 8 nucleotides align to TRBD1. Germline loops: CDR1 LGHDT, CDR2 YNNKEL (reference sequence). The CDR3 runs to 15 residues. Trimming took 0 bases from V and 3 from J; bases not matched to a gene: 3. Here the CDR3 DNA reads TGTGCCAGCAGCCAAGATCTGGGACAGGAAGAGACCCAGTACTTC. As protein: CASSQDLGQEETQYF.

The chain employs TRBV3-1 and TRBJ2-5; no clear D. There are 14 residues in the CDR3. Germline CDR1 reads LGHDT; CDR2 reads YNNKEL (reference sequence). Trimming left V 0 bases short and J 7 bases short, with 12 bases between. The DNA for the CDR3 is TGTGCCAGCAGCCAAGATGCTAGTGACGGGACCCAGTACTTC. Protein product: CASSQDASDGTQYF.

The V gene is TRBV7-3, the J gene TRBJ2-1; D remains unclear. CDR1 and CDR2 from the germline V gene are SGHTA and FQGTGA. V lost 4 bases and J 5 bases, leaving 6 bases between the germline ends. The CDR3 spans 12 residues. As DNA, the CDR3 is TGTGCCAGCAGCTCCGACGACAATGAGCAGTTCTTC. Its translation: CASSSDDNEQFF.

This clonotype was detected only a few times. This sequence joins TRBV20-1 and TRBJ2-1; 11 positions match TRBD2. Per the germline V gene, CDR1 is DFQATT and CDR2 is SNEGSKA (reference sequence). The V segment lost 3 bases and the J segment 2 bases; nucleotides outside the gene matches: 6. The CDR3 has 16 amino acids. The CDR3 is CSASLAGGRAYNEQFF. Here the CDR3 DNA reads TGCAGTGCTAGTTTAGCGGGAGGGCGCGCCTACAATGAGCAGTTCTTC.

This clonotype was found a few times. V usage is TRBV6-4 and J usage is TRBJ2-3; D is ambiguous. V gave up 5 bases and J gave up 0 bases, with 12 bases separating them. Germline lookup yields CDR1 MRHNA and CDR2 SNTAGT. The CDR3 has 15 amino acids. The CDR3 region is CASSRTDASTDTQYF. The DNA for the CDR3 is TGTGCCAGCAGTAGAACTGACGCCAGCACAGATACGCAGTATTTT.

J is TRBJ1-5 and V is TRBV7-9; 10 positions agree with TRBD1. Germline values: CDR1 SEHNR, CDR2 FQNEAQ (reference sequence). CDR3 length: 16 amino acids. V was pared by 5 bases and J by 7 bases, with 11 bases of the junction left unmatched. In nucleotides, the CDR3 is TGTGCCAGCAGCAAAACGGGACAGGGGATAGGGCAGCCCCAGCATTTT. Encoded protein: CASSKTGQGIGQPQHF.

This clonotype was seen only a few times. J is TRBJ2-3 and V is TRBV6-1, with 10 bases identical to TRBD2. After removal of 4 bases from V and 2 bases from J, the junction contained 6 bases not matched to a gene. The CDR3 is 16 amino acids. The germline gives CDR1 MNHNS, CDR2 SASEGT. CDR3 amino acids: CASSALLAGYTDTQYF. The CDR3 coding sequence is TGTGCCAGCAGTGCCCTACTAGCGGGGTACACAGATACGCAGTATTTT.

The gene calls are TRBV25-1 and TRBJ2-1, with a weak D call TRBD1 (6 bases). V shed 2 bases and J shed 7 bases, with 9 bases lying between them. Germline V gene data show CDR1 as MGHDK and CDR2 as SYGVNS. CDR3 length: 13 amino acids. The CDR3 sequence: CASSELRGNEQFF. CDR3 DNA sequence: TGTGCCAGCAGTGAACTTAGGGGGAATGAGCAGTTCTTC.

This clonotype showed up just a few times. The chain joins TRBV20-1 to TRBJ2-1; D is uncertain. V shed 3 bases and J shed 9 bases, with 24 bases lying between them. Germline-derived CDR1 and CDR2 are DFQATT and SNEGSKA (reference sequence). The CDR3 has 16 amino acids. CDR3 residues: CSASKAERRALGEQFF. In DNA, the CDR3 is TGCAGTGCTAGTAAAGCCGAAAGACGCGCCCTGGGTGAGCAGTTCTTC.

J is TRBJ2-5 and V is TRBV28; D is possibly TRBD1 (5 bases). V lost 7 bases, J lost 5 bases, and 23 bases lay in between. The CDR3 has 16 residues. In germline, CDR1 is MDHEN, CDR2 SYDVKM. CDR3 in DNA: TGTGCCAGCACCATCTCTGGGGCAGGGCTAGGGGAGACCCAGTACTTC. Translated: CASTISGAGLGETQYF.

The chain joins TRBV6-2 or TRBV6-3 to TRBJ2-5; either TRBD1 or TRBD2 may fit D (5 bases each). Judging by the DNA end, TRBJ2-1 fits better; the J call may be wrong. This CDR3 is 12 amino acids long. Germline V gene lookup returns CDR1 MNHEY and CDR2 SVGEGT. The CDR3 nucleotides are TGTGCCAGCAGTTGGGACCTATATGAGCAGTTCTTC. Its protein is CASSWDLYEQFF.

This clonotype was seen a few times. The V call is TRBV10-3, the J call TRBJ2-7; perhaps TRBD2 as D (6 bases). The germline V gene has CDR1 ENHRY and CDR2 SYGVKD. V lost 10 bases to trimming and J lost 6 bases, with 16 bases between them. This CDR3 comprises 12 residues. The DNA of the CDR3 is TGTGCCACAGGGACTCTGGCGGGCGAGCAGTACTTC. Translated, it gives CATGTLAGEQYF.